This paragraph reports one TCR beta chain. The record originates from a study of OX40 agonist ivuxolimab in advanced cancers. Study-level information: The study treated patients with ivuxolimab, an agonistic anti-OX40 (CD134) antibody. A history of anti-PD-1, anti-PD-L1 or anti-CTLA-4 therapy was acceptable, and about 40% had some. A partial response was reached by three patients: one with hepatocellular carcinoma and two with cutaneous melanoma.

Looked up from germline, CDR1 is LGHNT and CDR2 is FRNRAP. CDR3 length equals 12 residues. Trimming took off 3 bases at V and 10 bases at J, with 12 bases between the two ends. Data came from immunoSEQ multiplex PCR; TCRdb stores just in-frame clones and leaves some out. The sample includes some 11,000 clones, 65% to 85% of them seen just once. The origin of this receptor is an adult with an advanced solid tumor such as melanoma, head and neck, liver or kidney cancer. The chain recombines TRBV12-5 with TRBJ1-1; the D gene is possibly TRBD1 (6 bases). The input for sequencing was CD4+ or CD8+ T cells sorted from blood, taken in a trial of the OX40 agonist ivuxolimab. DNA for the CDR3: TGTGCTAGTGGTTTCGGGGACACGGGAGCTTTCTTT. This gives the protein CASGFGDTGAFF.